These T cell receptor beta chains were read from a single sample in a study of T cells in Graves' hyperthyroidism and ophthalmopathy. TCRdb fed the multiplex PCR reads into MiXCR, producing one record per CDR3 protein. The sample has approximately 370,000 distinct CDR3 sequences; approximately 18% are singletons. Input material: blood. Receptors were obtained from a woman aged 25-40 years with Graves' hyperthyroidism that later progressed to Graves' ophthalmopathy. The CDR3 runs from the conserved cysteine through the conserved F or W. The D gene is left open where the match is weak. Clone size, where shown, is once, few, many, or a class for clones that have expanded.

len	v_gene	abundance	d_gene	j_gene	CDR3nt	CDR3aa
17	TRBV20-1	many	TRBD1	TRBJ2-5	TGCAGTGCTAGGGTGCCGAGGACAGGGGGATCACAAGAGACCCAGTACTTC	CSARVPRTGGSQETQYF
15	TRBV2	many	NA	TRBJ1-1	TGTGCCAGCAGTGAATTTCCAGGCCGGAACACTGAAGCTTTCTTT	CASSEFPGRNTEAFF
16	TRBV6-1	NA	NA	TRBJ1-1	TGTGCCAGCAGACTCGATCCCGGGCCACTTGACACTGAAGCTTTCTTT	CASRLDPGPLDTEAFF
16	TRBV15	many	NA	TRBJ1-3	TGTGCCACCAGCAGAGATAACAGGGCGGCTGGAAACACCATATATTTT	CATSRDNRAAGNTIYF
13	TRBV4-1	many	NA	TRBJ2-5	TGCGCCAGCAGCCCACAAGGTCAAGAGACCCAGTACTTC	CASSPQGQETQYF
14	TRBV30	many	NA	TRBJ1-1	TGTGCCTGGACCTCTGGGCGGGTGAACACTGAAGCTTTCTTT	CAWTSGRVNTEAFF
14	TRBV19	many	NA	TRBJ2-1	TGTGCCAGTAGTATCGGGCAGGGCTTGAATGAGCAGTTCTTC	CASSIGQGLNEQFF
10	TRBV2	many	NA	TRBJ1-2	TGTGCCATTCTCTTGATGGGCTACACCTTC	CAILLMGYTF
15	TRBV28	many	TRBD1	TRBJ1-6	TGTGCCAGCAGTTCCAACAGGGGACGGAATTCACCCCTCCACTTT	CASSSNRGRNSPLHF
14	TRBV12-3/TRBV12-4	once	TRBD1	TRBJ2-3	TGTGCCAGCAGTTTAGAGAGGGGGCCAGATACGCAGTATTTT	CASSLERGPDTQYF
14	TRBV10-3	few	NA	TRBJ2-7	TGTGCCATCAAGGGGGGTAGTGCCTACTACGAGCAGTACTTC	CAIKGGSAYYEQYF
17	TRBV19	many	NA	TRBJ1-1	TGTGCCAGTAGTATTCTAGGGGAAGAGTCCATGAACACTGAAGCTTTCTTT	CASSILGEESMNTEAFF
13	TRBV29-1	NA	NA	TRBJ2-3	TGCAGCGTTGAATCTACAGTTGCAGATACGCAGTATTTT	CSVESTVADTQYF
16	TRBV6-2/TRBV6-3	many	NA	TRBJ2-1	TGTGCCAGCAGTTATTTAGGGGGGCACTCCTACAATGAGCAGTTCTTC	CASSYLGGHSYNEQFF
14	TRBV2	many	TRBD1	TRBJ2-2	TGTGCCAGCAAACCGGGACAGGGGGCCGGGGAGCTGTTTTTT	CASKPGQGAGELFF
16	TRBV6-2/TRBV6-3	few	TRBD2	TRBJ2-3	TGTGCCAGCAGAAGTCTTAGCGGGGGAGGCACAGATACGCAGTATTTT	CASRSLSGGGTDTQYF
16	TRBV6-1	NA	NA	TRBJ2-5	TGTGCCAGCAGGAGCCGTCGGACAGACTATCAAGAGACCCAGTACTTC	CASRSRRTDYQETQYF
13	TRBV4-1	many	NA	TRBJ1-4	TGCGCCAGCAGCCCAGCCGTTAATGAAAAACTGTTTTTT	CASSPAVNEKLFF
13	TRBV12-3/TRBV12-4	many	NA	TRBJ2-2	TGTGCCAGCGTATATTCGGCCGGCGGGGAGCTGTTTTTT	CASVYSAGGELFF
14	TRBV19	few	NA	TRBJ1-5	TGTGCCAGTAGCACAGGGTTATTCTTTCAGCCCCAGCATTTT	CASSTGLFFQPQHF
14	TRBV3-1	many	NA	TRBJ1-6	TGTGCCAGCAGCCCACAGGCGTTGAATTCACCCCTCCACTTT	CASSPQALNSPLHF
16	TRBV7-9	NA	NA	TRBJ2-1	TGTGCCAGCAGCTTAAGTTCGTTGGGGCCCTACAATGAGCAGTTCTTC	CASSLSSLGPYNEQFF
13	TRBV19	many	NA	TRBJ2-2	TGTGCCAGTAGTATGGTAGGCACCGGGGAGCTGTTTTTT	CASSMVGTGELFF
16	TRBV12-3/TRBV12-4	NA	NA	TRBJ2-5	TGTGCCAGCAGTACAATACACGGGGAAGGTGGAGAGACCCAGTACTTC	CASSTIHGEGGETQYF
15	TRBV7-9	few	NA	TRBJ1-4	TGTGCCAGCAGCCCCACGACGACAACTAATGAAAAACTGTTTTTT	CASSPTTTTNEKLFF
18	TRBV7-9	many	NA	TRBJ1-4	TGTGCCAGCAGCCTGCACAGGATTTACGGGCCAACTAATGAAAAACTGTTTTTT	CASSLHRIYGPTNEKLFF
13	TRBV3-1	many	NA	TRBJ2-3	TGTGCCAGCAGCCATTTGGCAAAAGATACGCAGTATTTT	CASSHLAKDTQYF
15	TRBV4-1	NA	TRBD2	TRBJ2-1	TGCGCCAGCAGCCAAGATCGGGGAGGGATCAATGAGCAGTTCTTC	CASSQDRGGINEQFF
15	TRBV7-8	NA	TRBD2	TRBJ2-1	TGTGCCAGCAGCTTAGGGACTAGCGGTTTCAATGAGCAGTTCTTC	CASSLGTSGFNEQFF
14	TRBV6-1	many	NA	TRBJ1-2	TGTGCCAGCAGAGATAACAGGATTGAGGTTGGCTACACCTTC	CASRDNRIEVGYTF